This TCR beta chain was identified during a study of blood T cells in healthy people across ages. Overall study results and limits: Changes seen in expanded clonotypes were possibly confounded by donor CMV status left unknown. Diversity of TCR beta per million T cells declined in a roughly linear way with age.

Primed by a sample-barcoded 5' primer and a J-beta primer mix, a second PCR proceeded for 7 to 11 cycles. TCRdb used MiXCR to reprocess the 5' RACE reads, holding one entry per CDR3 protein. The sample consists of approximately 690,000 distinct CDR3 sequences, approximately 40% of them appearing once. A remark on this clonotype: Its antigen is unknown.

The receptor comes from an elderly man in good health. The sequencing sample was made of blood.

The DNA for the CDR3 is TGCAGTGCCCCGGGGGGTATGAACACTGAAGCTTTCTTT. Translating gives CSAPGGMNTEAFF. The chain employs TRBV20-1 and TRBJ1-1, with D possibly TRBD1 on 5 matching bases. This CDR3 is 13 amino acids long. V was pared by 6 bases and J by 0 bases, with 11 bases between. Germline V CDR1 and CDR2: DFQATT, SNEGSKA (reference sequence).